This TCR beta chain was identified in a study of hypomethylating agent response in myelodysplastic syndrome listed by TCRdb under 2021. Regarding the study in general: The hypomethylating agents azacitidine (about 75% of the 11) or decitabine (3 of 11) were used to treat the patients. TET2 was the most frequent mutation, present in about 50% of the 11 patients. Patients had a mean age of approximately 72 +/- 6.3 years, and a diploid cytogenetic profile was the most common. Response was defined as complete response or hematologic improvement, and any patient who met neither criterion was considered a non-responder. Six or seven patients had a response of complete response or hematologic improvement, and five patients did not respond. Among the myelodysplastic syndrome patients in the cohort, under 10 were male and 2 were female.

On this clone: What this receptor recognizes is not known. No much larger clone is present one base from it, and per-base qualities are unavailable.

The CDR3 sequence holds 16 residues, the cysteine and phenylalanine included. The sequence is cut down to CDR3 DNA, 48 bases in frame from base 1. CDR1 and CDR2 are drawn from the germline V gene: MGHRA, YSYEKL. V lost 0 bases and J lost 9 bases; the stretch between them is 21 bases long. Library preparation employed the immunoSEQ multiplex PCR assay. Survey resolution was used, with two replicates of about 200 ng each, totaling around 400 ng of DNA per sample. Rearranged TCRB sequences in genomic DNA were detected with the hsTCRB kit using multiplex PCR primers targeting V and J genes. The first PCR used the QIAGEN Multiplex PCR Kit for 25 to 40 cycles to amplify the CDR3 region. Sample barcodes and Illumina adapters were added to each replicate in an approximately 8-cycle second PCR. Pooled libraries were quantified with a QuantStudio 6 and the KAPA library quantification kit. Approximately 14 pM of pooled libraries went onto an Illumina MiSeq for sequencing, using single-end reads of 156 cycles plus an index read of 15 cycles. Turning to the authors' computational methods: Of around 170,000 unique clonotypes, 1.5% to 2% were flagged by VDJdb annotation as previously reported viral-epitope-specific. The immunoSEQ Data Assistant and immunoSEQ Analyzer converted raw reads into normalized, annotated TCRB repertoires. BioAnalyzer and version 0.6.5 of the immunarch R package were the tools used for clonotype analysis. Before richness was estimated, every repertoire was downsampled to the clone count of the smallest repertoire. Clonotypes were categorized as expanded, contracted or novel by Fisher's exact tests, where a novel clonotype had zero frequency before treatment. Significantly changed CDR3 beta sequences were clustered with GLIPH2 using simulation_depth=1000 and kmer_min_depth=3, and CDR3s shorter than five residues were excluded. Entries here come from immuneACCESS through TCRdb and include only in-frame sequences with V and J called. Some clones fail to appear in such tables; in the studies checked, an unresolved V gene covers under half of the shortfall, and the cause of the remainder is unknown. The D gene and trimming were derived from the DNA, and the V and J assignments and clone size from that table. The sample table shows roughly 970 clones, and 80% to 85% are seen once. The ten largest clones represent roughly 19% of the sample.

T-cell subsets were not sorted, and bulk bone marrow was analyzed instead. Bone marrow from ten to eleven myelodysplastic syndrome patients, collected before and after hypomethylating agent therapy, underwent immunosequencing of the TCR beta CDR3 regions. Each patient contributed a baseline bone marrow plus two to three bone marrows at different post-treatment timepoints for longitudinal repertoire tracking. Genomic DNA was extracted from whole bone marrow, and quality was checked by TapeStation, NanoDrop OneC and PicoGreen assays. The investigation overall reported the following: After hypomethylating agent treatment, no significant change in richness, rarefaction diversity or clonality was seen, either across all patients or within response groups. Responders more often showed novel clonotypes emerging, while non-responders displayed more contracted clonotypes after treatment. Only around twelve patients were analyzed, so the study cohort was small. A possible recognition of novel MDS antigens by the shared GLIPH2 clusters was not confirmed and needs experimental validation. Healthy control donors were not age-matched to MDS patients, which could have impacted the MDS versus healthy comparison.

In this chain, TRBV4-1 is recombined with TRBJ2-7; the D gene is unclear. The sample was bone marrow, taken before or after starting hypomethylating agent treatment for myelodysplastic syndrome (not recorded which). The receptor was isolated from a human donor with myelodysplastic syndrome. For the CDR3, the sequence is CASSQDSTRPDLGQYF. The DNA sequence follows: TGCGCCAGCAGCCAAGATTCGACCCGGCCCGACCTCGGGCAGTACTTC.